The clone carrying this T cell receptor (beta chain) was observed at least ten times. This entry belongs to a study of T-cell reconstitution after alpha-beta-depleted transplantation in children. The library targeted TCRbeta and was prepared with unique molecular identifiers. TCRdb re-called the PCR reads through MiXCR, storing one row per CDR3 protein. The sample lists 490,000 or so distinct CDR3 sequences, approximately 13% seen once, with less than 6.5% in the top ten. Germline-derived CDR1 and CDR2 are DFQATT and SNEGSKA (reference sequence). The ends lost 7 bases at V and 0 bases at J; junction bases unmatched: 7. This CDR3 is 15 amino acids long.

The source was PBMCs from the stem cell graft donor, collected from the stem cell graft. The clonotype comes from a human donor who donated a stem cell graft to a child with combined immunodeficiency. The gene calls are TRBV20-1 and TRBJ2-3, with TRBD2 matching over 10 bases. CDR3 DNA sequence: TGCAGTGTGTACTCGGGACTAGCGAGCACAGATACGCAGTATTTT. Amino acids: CSVYSGLASTDTQYF.